These 10 T cell receptor beta chains were all obtained from the same sample, sequenced in a study of T cells after yellow fever vaccination (dated by TCRdb to 2018 to 2020). The protocol used for the library was 5' RACE. For sequencing, an Illumina NovaSeq 6000 was employed. Through fastp at Q25 and MiXCR, TCRdb rebuilt clones from the public reads, retaining in-frame beta chains. CDR3 protein sequences are deduplicated, and each keeps its most common genes and DNA. The sample table records a few hundred thousand distinct CDR3 sequences; 3% to 4.5% of these occur just once. The top ten clonotypes cover about a quarter of the sample. The sample's treatment or condition label is to be understood as: live attenuated yellow fever vaccine strain. The specimen comprised PBMCs, sampled on the day of the yellow fever booster vaccination. These receptors all stem from a man younger than 35 who received the YFV17D yellow fever vaccine.

This chain joins TRBV29-1 and TRBJ2-5; 10 bases map to TRBD1. V shed 5 bases, J shed 5 bases, and the junction held 14 bases outside the gene matches. In germline, CDR1 is SQVTM, CDR2 ANQGSEA. This CDR3 spans 16 amino acids. The CDR3 reads CSVLDLQTGGKETQYF. The CDR3 DNA reads TGCAGCGTTCTCGACCTTCAGACAGGGGGCAAGGAGACCCAGTACTTC.

In this sample, this clonotype turned up many times. The gene calls are TRBV20-1 and TRBJ2-3; the D is unclear. The V gene lost 1 base and the J gene lost 3 bases, with 8 bases spanning the gap. Germline V lookup: CDR1 DFQATT, CDR2 SNEGSKA (reference sequence). The CDR3 extends over 13 amino acids. CDR3 protein: CSARGEGTDTQYF. The CDR3 DNA is TGCAGTGCTAGAGGGGAAGGGACAGATACGCAGTATTTT.

V is TRBV7-9 and J is TRBJ2-5, with TRBD1 matching over 12 bases. The germline gives CDR1 SEHNR, CDR2 FQNEAQ (reference sequence). This CDR3 is 15 amino acids long. Trimming at V came to 3 bases and at J to 8 bases, leaving 7 bases not matched to a gene. This chain's CDR3 is CASSLGDRGHGTQYF. In nucleotides, the CDR3 is TGTGCCAGCAGCTTGGGGGACAGGGGGCACGGTACCCAGTACTTC.

This clonotype was detected ten times or more. The chain joins TRBV2 to TRBJ2-4; unclear D gene. The CDR3 is made up of 13 amino acids. V was pared by 6 bases and J by 0 bases, with 6 bases between. CDR1 is SNHLY and CDR2 is FYNNEI in the germline V gene. CDR3 nucleotides: TGTGCCAGCAGACAGTTAGCCAAAAACATTCAGTACTTC. Its translation: CASRQLAKNIQYF. Full variable domain (rest looked up from reference TRBV2 and TRBJ2-4): EPEVTQTPSHQVTQMGQEVILRCVPISNHLYFYWYRQILGQKVEFLVSFYNNEISEKSEIFDDQFSVERPDGSNFTLKIRSTKLEDSAMYFCASRQLAKNIQYFGAGTRLSVL.

This clonotype was picked up a small number of times. The chain has TRBV14 and TRBJ1-2, with a tentative D call TRBD1 (6 bases). Per germline, CDR1 SGHDN and CDR2 FVKESK. V was cut by 4 bases and J by 8 bases, with 17 bases left in between. The CDR3 is made up of 14 amino acids. The CDR3 DNA is TGTGCCAGCAGCCTTAACTTACAGGGAGACGGCTACACCTTC. Amino acid sequence: CASSLNLQGDGYTF.

This clonotype was observed many times. The chain carries TRBV7-2 and TRBJ2-3; D call uncertain. The CDR3 totals 14 residues. Trimming cost V 2 bases and J 2 bases, with 8 bases left between them. In germline, CDR1 is SGHTA, CDR2 FQGNSA. CDR3 in amino acids: CASSLSVSTDTQYF. CDR3 nucleotides: TGTGCCAGCAGCTTATCAGTCTCCACAGATACGCAGTATTTT.

This clonotype was counted ten times or more. V gene TRBV11-2 combines with J gene TRBJ2-1; D not resolved. The CDR3 extends over 15 amino acids. Deletions cut 3 bases from V and 3 bases from J, with 12 bases between. CDR1 SGHAT and CDR2 FQNNGV come from the germline V gene. The CDR3 spells CASSFSAELYNEQFF. The CDR3 DNA reads as TGTGCCAGCAGCTTCTCCGCAGAGCTCTACAATGAGCAGTTCTTC.

This clonotype occurred many times. The chain links TRBV6-5 to TRBJ2-3; the D gene is possibly TRBD1 (6 bases). The germline V gene has CDR1 MNHEY and CDR2 SVGAGI. The ends were cut back, 8 bases at V and 3 bases at J, with 9 bases in the middle. The CDR3 is 12 residues long. CDR3 in amino acids: CASGGSTDTQYF. CDR3 DNA: TGTGCCAGCGGGGGCTCTACAGATACGCAGTATTTT.

This clonotype showed up many times. The chain carries TRBV5-1 and TRBJ2-5; 7 bases match TRBD1. Per germline, CDR1 SGHRS and CDR2 YFSETQ. V was pared by 4 bases and J by 4 bases, with 10 bases of the junction left unmatched. There are 15 residues in the CDR3. Here the CDR3 reads CASSASGQVGETQYF. The CDR3, as DNA: TGCGCCAGCAGCGCCTCTGGACAGGTGGGAGAGACCCAGTACTTC.

This clonotype has only a few counts. The chain recombines TRBV7-8 with TRBJ2-7; a weak D match, TRBD1 (6 bases). Germline V gives CDR1 SGHVS, CDR2 FQNEAQ. The V gene lost 6 bases and the J gene lost 2 bases, with 14 bases spanning the gap. The CDR3 has 14 residues. The CDR3: CASRKEQGPYEQYF. The CDR3 region has the DNA TGTGCCAGCAGAAAAGAACAGGGTCCCTACGAGCAGTACTTC.